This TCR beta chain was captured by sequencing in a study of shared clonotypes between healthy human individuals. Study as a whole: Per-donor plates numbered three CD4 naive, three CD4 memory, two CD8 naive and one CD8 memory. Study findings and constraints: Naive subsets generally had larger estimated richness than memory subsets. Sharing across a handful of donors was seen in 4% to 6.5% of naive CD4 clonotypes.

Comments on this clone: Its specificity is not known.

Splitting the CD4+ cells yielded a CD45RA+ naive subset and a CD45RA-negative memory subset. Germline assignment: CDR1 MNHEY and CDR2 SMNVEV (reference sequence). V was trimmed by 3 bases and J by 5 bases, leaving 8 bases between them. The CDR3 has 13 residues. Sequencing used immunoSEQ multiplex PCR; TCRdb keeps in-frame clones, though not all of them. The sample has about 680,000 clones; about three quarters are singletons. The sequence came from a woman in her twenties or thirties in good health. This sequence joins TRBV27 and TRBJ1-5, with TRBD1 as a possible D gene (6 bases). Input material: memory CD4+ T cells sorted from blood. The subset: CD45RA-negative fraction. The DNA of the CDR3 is TGTGCCAGCAGTTTCAACAGGGATCAGCCCCAGCATTTT. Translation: CASSFNRDQPQHF.